A single T cell receptor (beta chain) is shown here with its context. The junction had 8 bases not matched to a gene; V was cut back by 3 bases and J by 2 bases. Germline V lookup: CDR1 MNHEY, CDR2 SMNVEV (reference sequence). This CDR3 comprises 16 residues. The data stem from a study of OX40 agonist ivuxolimab in advanced cancers. The wider study: Patients took ivuxolimab, an agonistic anti-OX40 (CD134) antibody. Partial responses were achieved by three patients: one hepatocellular carcinoma, two cutaneous melanoma.

Sequencing was performed with immunoSEQ multiplex PCR; in TCRdb, only in-frame clones are kept and a portion is missing. The table includes about 82,000 clones, over 80% detected once. This material consisted of CD4+ or CD8+ T cells sorted from blood, taken in a trial of the OX40 agonist ivuxolimab. J is TRBJ2-3 and V is TRBV27; 7 nucleotides match TRBD2. This TCR was sampled from an adult with an advanced solid tumor such as melanoma, head and neck, liver or kidney cancer. The CDR3, as DNA: TGTGCCAGCAGTTTTCGAGCTAGCGGTATCACAGATACGCAGTATTTT. It is translated as CASSFRASGITDTQYF.